This TCR beta chain was obtained from a study of tumor and adjacent non-tumor tissue in lung cancer. No cell sorting was done before RNA was extracted from the tissue. This non-tumor lung sample came from over 3 cm beyond the tumor edge. Trimming cost V 4 bases and J 2 bases; bases outside gene matches: 4. This CDR3 contains 14 residues. The germline gives CDR1 SGHNT, CDR2 YYREEE (reference sequence). This clonotype was detected many times. A modified ARM-PCR protocol with three rounds of nested PCR amplified TCRbeta. From the multiplex PCR reads, TCRdb called clonotypes with MiXCR, one entry per CDR3 protein. The sample consists of about 60,000 distinct CDR3 sequences, roughly 57% of them appearing once.

J is TRBJ2-3 and V is TRBV5-4; 7 nucleotides align to TRBD1. Input material: distant non-tumor lung tissue. This TCR derives from a man aged 65 to 79 with non-small cell lung cancer. The CDR3 protein is CASSKGQNTDTQYF. CDR3 sequence (DNA): TGTGCCAGCAGCAAGGGACAGAACACAGATACGCAGTATTTT.